This T cell receptor (beta chain) comes out of a study of blood T cells in healthy people across ages. About the study: Capture via template switching afforded approximately one barcoded beta molecule per two T cells.

Next came a second PCR, run for roughly 6 to 11 cycles, which used a sample-barcoded 5' primer along with a J-beta primer mix. TCRdb fed the 5' RACE reads into MiXCR, producing one record per CDR3 protein. The sample shows about 800,000 distinct CDR3 sequences, more than 20% of them seen only once. The length of the CDR3 is 18 residues. The germline V gene has CDR1 SGHTA and CDR2 FQGNSA. J gave up 4 bases and V 4 bases, and 17 bases lay outside the gene matches. Each of the donors had 9 to 10 milliliters of peripheral blood drawn into EDTA-treated Vacutainer tubes. These data also formed part of another study, on T cells of mothers and their children.

Sequenced sample: blood. This clonotype was sampled from a boy aged 5-17 years in good health. The rearrangement links TRBV7-2 to TRBJ2-7; 9 positions match TRBD2. The DNA of the CDR3 is TGTGCCAGCAGCTCCCAAGGGATAGGCGGGAGGGCCGTATACGAGCAGTACTTC. Protein: CASSSQGIGGRAVYEQYF. Together with reference TRBV7-2 and TRBJ2-7, the CDR3 gives the full variable domain: GAGVSQSPSNKVTEKGKDVELRCDPISGHTALYWYRQSLGQGLEFLIYFQGNSAPDKSGLPSDRFSAERTGGSVSTLTIQRTQQEDSAVYLCASSSQGIGGRAVYEQYFGPGTRLTVT.